These 18 T cell receptor beta chains were sequenced from one sample in a study of memory CD4+ T cells and cytomegalovirus serostatus. The sort gate was single viable CD3+CD4+CD8-CD45RO+ cells for memory CD4+ T cells. Measured with immunoSEQ multiplex PCR; TCRdb has only the in-frame clones, and not every one. The sample shows around 50,000 clones, around four fifths of them seen only once. Input material: memory CD4+ T cells from blood. Receptors originate from an adult in good health and CMV-seronegative.

This chain joins TRBV7-2 and TRBJ2-7; no firm D call. V lost 0 bases and J 4 bases, leaving 7 bases between the germline ends. Germline V gene lookup returns CDR1 SGHTA and CDR2 FQGNSA. The CDR3 covers 13 residues. The CDR3 DNA reads TGTGCCAGCAGCTTAGCGCAGGAATACGAGCAGTACTTC. It yields the protein CASSLAQEYEQYF.

The chain links TRBV29-1 to TRBJ1-5; D is uncertain. There are 12 residues in the CDR3. CDR1 is SQVTM, CDR2 ANQGSEA, per germline. V lost 6 bases and J 4 bases, leaving 10 bases between the germline ends. The CDR3 sequence is CSVGGENQPQHF. The CDR3, as DNA: TGCAGCGTCGGTGGGGAGAATCAGCCCCAGCATTTT.

J is TRBJ2-2 and V is TRBV7-9, with 11 bases matching TRBD2. The germline CDR1 and CDR2 sequences are SEHNR and FQNEAQ (reference sequence). V was pared by 5 bases and J by 5 bases, with 4 bases of the junction left unmatched. The CDR3 has 15 amino acids. In nucleotides, the CDR3 is TGTGCCAGCAGCGTTAGCGGGAGGGGGACCGGGGAGCTGTTTTTT. Protein sequence: CASSVSGRGTGELFF.

The CDR3 sequence: CASSHGGQTQYF. The DNA for the CDR3 is TGTGCCAGCAGCCACGGGGGCCAGACCCAGTACTTC. The rearrangement uses TRBV14 and TRBJ2-5; D possibly uses TRBD1 or TRBD2 (6 bases each). The CDR3 consists of 12 residues. From germline, CDR1 is SGHDN and CDR2 FVKESK. The V gene lost 3 bases and the J gene lost 6 bases, with 8 bases spanning the gap. Using reference TRBV14 and TRBJ2-5 for the parts outside the CDR3, the full variable domain is EAGVTQFPSHSVIEKGQTVTLRCDPISGHDNLYWYRRVMGKEIKFLLHFVKESKQDESGMPNNRFLAERTGGTYSTLKVQPAELEDSGVYFCASSHGGQTQYFGPGTRLLVL.

This chain links TRBV5-1 with TRBJ2-4, with 7 nucleotides matching TRBD1. This CDR3 is 15 amino acids long. V trimming: 0 bases; J trimming: 3 bases; junction bases outside the gene matches: 3. Germline CDR1 is SGHRS and CDR2 is YFSETQ. CDR3 sequence reads: CASSLVGTDKNIQYF. CDR3 nucleotides: TGCGCCAGCAGCTTGGTGGGGACAGACAAAAACATTCAGTACTTC.

The chain recombines TRBV29-1 with TRBJ1-2, with 7 bases aligning to TRBD1. The CDR3 contains 14 residues. The germline V gene encodes CDR1 SQVTM and CDR2 ANQGSEA. Trimming cost V 0 bases and J 1 base; bases outside gene matches: 2. CDR3 amino acids: CSVEDPGGNYGYTF. For the CDR3, the DNA is TGCAGCGTTGAAGATCCAGGGGGTAACTATGGCTACACCTTC.

The rearrangement uses TRBV6-5 and TRBJ1-2, with D hard to call. CDR3 length: 13 residues. Trimming stripped 4 bases from V and 7 bases from J, with 13 bases between. Germline CDR1 and CDR2: MNHEY and SVGAGI. CDR3 sequence (DNA): TGTGCCAGCAGTTTGGGGAGGGTTGGTGGCTACACCTTC. Its translation is CASSLGRVGGYTF.

The chain has TRBV7-9 and TRBJ2-3, with D possibly being TRBD2 (6 bases). This CDR3 is built from 15 residues. Germline values: CDR1 SEHNR, CDR2 FQNEAQ (reference sequence). V lost 0 bases and J lost 0, with 7 bases in between. The CDR3 bases are TGTGCCAGCAGCTTAGCTGGAGGGAGCACAGATACGCAGTATTTT. Its translation is CASSLAGGSTDTQYF.

The CDR3 DNA is TGTGCCAGTAGTACAGGGTCGGGCAATCAGCCCCAGCATTTT. Residues: CASSTGSGNQPQHF. This chain uses TRBV19 with TRBJ1-5, with D possibly TRBD1 on 5 matching bases. The length of the CDR3 is 14 residues. V was shortened by 4 bases and J by 2 bases, with 9 bases between the two germline ends. Germline values: CDR1 LNHDA, CDR2 SQIVND (reference sequence).

The V call is TRBV7-8, the J call TRBJ2-2; 12 nucleotides match TRBD2. Germline V lookup: CDR1 SGHVS, CDR2 FQNEAQ. V shed 4 bases, J shed 4 bases, and the junction held 10 bases outside the gene matches. The CDR3 sequence is 18 residues long. The CDR3 protein is CASSWRTSGNRITGELFF. CDR3 bases: TGTGCCAGCAGCTGGAGGACTAGCGGGAATAGGATCACCGGGGAGCTGTTTTTT.

This chain connects TRBV28 to TRBJ1-2; D unclear. V lost 7 bases and J 9 bases, leaving 21 bases between the germline ends. Germline-derived CDR1 and CDR2 are MDHEN and SYDVKM. This CDR3 comprises 14 residues. The CDR3 sequence is CASTLESRLPSYTF. CDR3 in DNA: TGTGCCAGCACCCTCGAATCTCGCCTGCCAAGCTACACCTTC.

The chain links TRBV6-6 to TRBJ2-7; the D gene is possibly TRBD2 (5 bases). V lost 5 bases and J 2 bases, leaving 16 bases between the germline ends. Germline V gene data show CDR1 as MNHNY and CDR2 as SVGAGI (reference sequence). There are 15 residues in the CDR3. The CDR3 loop is CASSDGWSGPYEQYF. The CDR3 coding sequence is TGTGCCAGCAGTGACGGGTGGAGCGGCCCCTACGAGCAGTACTTC.

This clone was seen once. The CDR3, as DNA: TGTGCCAGCAGCCTGGCCGTGGTGGGCTCTGGGGCCAACGTCCTGACTTTC. Its protein is CASSLAVVGSGANVLTF. This chain connects TRBV7-8 to TRBJ2-6; no clear D. CDR1 SGHVS and CDR2 FQNEAQ come from the germline V gene. V was clipped by 5 bases and J by 0 bases, with 14 bases between them. CDR3 length equals 17 residues.

This clone was recorded once. The CDR3 region is CASRMGRGWTQYF. The CDR3 region has the DNA TGTGCCAGCAGAATGGGGAGGGGATGGACCCAGTACTTC. V and J are TRBV28 and TRBJ2-5, with 7 positions matching TRBD2. Germline V lookup: CDR1 MDHEN, CDR2 SYDVKM. This CDR3 spans 13 amino acids. Trimming cost V 6 bases and J 7 bases; bases outside gene matches: 8.

The chain is built from TRBV6-1 and TRBJ2-1; TRBD2 matches at 11 bases. With V trimmed by 2 bases and J by 4 bases, 7 bases remained unmatched. Germline values: CDR1 MNHNS, CDR2 SASEGT. The CDR3 has 17 residues. CDR3 in amino acids: CASSELPGLAVYNEQFF. The DNA for the CDR3 is TGTGCCAGCAGTGAACTCCCGGGACTAGCGGTATACAATGAGCAGTTCTTC.

J is TRBJ2-1 and V is TRBV9; TRBD2 aligns across 9 bases. Trimming cost V 3 bases and J 3 bases; bases outside gene matches: 10. CDR1 and CDR2 (germline): SGDLS, YYNGEE. CDR3 length equals 17 residues. CDR3 sequence reads: CASSDSLTSGLYNEQFF. The CDR3 DNA sequence: TGTGCCAGCAGCGACTCATTGACTAGCGGCCTCTACAATGAGCAGTTCTTC.

This chain uses TRBV4-1 with TRBJ1-4; D gene ambiguous. V dropped 6 bases and J dropped 2 bases, with 13 bases sitting between them. Looked up from germline, CDR1 is MGHRA and CDR2 is YSYEKL. This CDR3 has 15 amino acids. CDR3 residues: CASSGPGRTNEKLFF. The CDR3 nucleotides are TGCGCCAGCAGTGGCCCCGGCAGGACTAATGAAAAACTGTTTTTT.

The rearrangement joins TRBV7-3 to TRBJ1-3; TRBD1 matches at 7 bases. Per germline, CDR1 SGHTA and CDR2 FQGTGA. The CDR3 runs 17 residues. The junction had 10 bases not matched to a gene; V was cut back by 5 bases and J by 0 bases. CDR3 amino acids: CASSQRTGDSSGNTIYF. Written as DNA, the CDR3 is TGTGCCAGCAGCCAACGGACAGGCGACAGCTCTGGAAACACCATATATTTT.